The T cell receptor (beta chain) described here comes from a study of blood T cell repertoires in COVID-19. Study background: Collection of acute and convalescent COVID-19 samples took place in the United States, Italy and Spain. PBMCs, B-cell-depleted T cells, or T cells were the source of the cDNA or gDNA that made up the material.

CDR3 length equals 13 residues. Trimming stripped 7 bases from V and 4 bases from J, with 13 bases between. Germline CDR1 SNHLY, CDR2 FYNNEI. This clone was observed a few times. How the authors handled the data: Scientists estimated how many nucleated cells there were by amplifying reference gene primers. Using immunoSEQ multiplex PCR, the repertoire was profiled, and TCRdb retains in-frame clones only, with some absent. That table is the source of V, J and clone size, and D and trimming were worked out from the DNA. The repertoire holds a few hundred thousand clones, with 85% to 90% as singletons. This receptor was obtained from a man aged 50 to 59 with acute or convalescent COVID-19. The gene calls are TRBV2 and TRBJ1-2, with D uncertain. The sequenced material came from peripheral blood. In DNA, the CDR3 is TGTGCCAGCAATCCGACTGTTACCTATGGCTACACCTTC. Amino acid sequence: CASNPTVTYGYTF.